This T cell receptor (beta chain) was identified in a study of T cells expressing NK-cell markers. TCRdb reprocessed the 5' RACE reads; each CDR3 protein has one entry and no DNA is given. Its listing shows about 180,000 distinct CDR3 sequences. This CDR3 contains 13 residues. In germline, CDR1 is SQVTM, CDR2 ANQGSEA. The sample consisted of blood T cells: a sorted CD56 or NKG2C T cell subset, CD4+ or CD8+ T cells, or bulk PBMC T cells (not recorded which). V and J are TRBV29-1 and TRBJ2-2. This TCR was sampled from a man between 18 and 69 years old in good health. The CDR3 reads CSVEDFPYGELFF.